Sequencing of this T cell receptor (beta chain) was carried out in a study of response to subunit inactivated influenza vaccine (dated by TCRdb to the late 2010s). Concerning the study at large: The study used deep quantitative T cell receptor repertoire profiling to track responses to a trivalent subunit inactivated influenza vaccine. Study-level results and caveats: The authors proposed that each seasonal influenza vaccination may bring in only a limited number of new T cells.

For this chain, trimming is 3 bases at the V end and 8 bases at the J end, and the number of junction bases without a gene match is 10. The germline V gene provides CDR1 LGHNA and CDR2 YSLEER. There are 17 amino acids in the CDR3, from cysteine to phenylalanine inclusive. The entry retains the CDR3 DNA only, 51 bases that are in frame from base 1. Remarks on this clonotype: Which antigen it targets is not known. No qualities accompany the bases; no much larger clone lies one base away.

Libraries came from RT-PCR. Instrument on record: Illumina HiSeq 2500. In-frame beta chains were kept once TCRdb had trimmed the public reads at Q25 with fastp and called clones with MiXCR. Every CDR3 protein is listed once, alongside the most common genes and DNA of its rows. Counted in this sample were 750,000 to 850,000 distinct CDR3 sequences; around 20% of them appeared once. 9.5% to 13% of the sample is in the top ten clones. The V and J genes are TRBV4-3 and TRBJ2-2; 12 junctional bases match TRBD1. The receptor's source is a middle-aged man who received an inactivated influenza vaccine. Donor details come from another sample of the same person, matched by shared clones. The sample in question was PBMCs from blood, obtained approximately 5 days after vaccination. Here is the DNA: TGCGCCAGCAGCCACTACTTGGGGGACAGGGGGCTTGGGGAGCTGTTTTTT. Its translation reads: CASSHYLGDRGLGELFF.